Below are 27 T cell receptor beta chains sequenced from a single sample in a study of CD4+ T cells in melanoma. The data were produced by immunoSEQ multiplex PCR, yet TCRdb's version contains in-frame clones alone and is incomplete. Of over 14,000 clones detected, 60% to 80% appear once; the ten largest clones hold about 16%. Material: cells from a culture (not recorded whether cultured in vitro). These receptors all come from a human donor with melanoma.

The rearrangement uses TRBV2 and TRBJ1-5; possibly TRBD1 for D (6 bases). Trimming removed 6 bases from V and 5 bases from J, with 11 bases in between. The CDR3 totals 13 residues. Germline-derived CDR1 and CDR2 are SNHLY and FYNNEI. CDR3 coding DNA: TGTGCCAGCAGACAGGGTTTGGATCAGCCCCAGCATTTT. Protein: CASRQGLDQPQHF.

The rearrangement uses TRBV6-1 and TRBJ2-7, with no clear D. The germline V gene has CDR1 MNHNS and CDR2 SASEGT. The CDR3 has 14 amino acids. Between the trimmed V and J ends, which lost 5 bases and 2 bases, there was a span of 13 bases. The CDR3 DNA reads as TGTGCCAGCAGTCAAAAGACGGTCCCCTACGAGCAGTACTTC. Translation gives CASSQKTVPYEQYF.

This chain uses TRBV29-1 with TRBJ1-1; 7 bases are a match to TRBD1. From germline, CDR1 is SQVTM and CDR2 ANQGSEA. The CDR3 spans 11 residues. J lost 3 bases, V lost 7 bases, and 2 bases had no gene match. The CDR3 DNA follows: TGCAGCGGTCAGGGGGACACTGAAGCTTTCTTT. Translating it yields CSGQGDTEAFF.

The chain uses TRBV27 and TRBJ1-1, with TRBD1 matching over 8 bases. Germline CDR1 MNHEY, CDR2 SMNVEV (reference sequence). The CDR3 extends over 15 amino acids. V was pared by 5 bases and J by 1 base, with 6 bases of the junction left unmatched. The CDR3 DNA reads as TGTGCCAGCAGTCCAGACAGGGGTCGGAACACTGAAGCTTTCTTT. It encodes CASSPDRGRNTEAFF.

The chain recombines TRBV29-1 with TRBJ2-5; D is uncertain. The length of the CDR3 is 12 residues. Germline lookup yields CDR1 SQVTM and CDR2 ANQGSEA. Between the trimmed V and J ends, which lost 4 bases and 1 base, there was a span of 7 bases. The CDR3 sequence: CSVALIQETQYF. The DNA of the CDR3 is TGCAGCGTTGCGCTAATCCAAGAGACCCAGTACTTC. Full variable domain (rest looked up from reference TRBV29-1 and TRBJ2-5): SAVISQKPSRDICQRGTSLTIQCQVDSQVTMMFWYRQQPGQSLTLIATANQGSEATYESGFVIDKFPISRPNLTFSTLTVSNMSPEDSSIYLCSVALIQETQYFGPGTRLLVL.

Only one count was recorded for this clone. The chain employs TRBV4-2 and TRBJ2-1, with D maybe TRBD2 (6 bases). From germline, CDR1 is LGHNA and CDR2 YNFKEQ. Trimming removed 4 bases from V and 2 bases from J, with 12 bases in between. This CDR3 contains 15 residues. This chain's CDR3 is CASSRPGGAYNEQFF. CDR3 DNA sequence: TGTGCCAGCAGCCGCCCCGGAGGGGCCTACAATGAGCAGTTCTTC.

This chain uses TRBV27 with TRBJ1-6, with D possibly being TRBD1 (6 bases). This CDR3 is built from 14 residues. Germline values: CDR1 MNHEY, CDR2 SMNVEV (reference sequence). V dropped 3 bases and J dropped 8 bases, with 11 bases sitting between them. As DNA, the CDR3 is TGTGCCAGCAGTTTGACAGGTTCTTATTCACCCCTCCACTTT. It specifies CASSLTGSYSPLHF.

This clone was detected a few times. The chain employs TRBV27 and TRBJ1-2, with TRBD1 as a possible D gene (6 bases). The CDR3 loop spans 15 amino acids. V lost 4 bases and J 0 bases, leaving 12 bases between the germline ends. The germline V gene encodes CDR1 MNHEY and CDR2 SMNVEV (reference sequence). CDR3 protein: CASSWSGAANYGYTF. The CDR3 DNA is TGTGCCAGCAGTTGGTCAGGGGCCGCTAACTATGGCTACACCTTC.

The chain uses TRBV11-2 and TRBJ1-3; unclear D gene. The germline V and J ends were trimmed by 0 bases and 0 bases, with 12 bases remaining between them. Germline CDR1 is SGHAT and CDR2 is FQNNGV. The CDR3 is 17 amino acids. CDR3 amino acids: CASSLDYRPLSGNTIYF. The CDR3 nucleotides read TGTGCCAGCAGCTTAGATTATCGGCCCCTCTCTGGAAACACCATATATTTT.

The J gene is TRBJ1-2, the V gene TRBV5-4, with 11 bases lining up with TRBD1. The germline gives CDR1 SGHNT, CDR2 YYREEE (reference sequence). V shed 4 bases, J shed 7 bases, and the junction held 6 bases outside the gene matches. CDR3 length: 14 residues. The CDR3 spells CASSVGQGARGYTF. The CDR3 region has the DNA TGTGCCAGCAGCGTAGGACAGGGGGCGCGTGGCTACACCTTC.

The CDR3 nucleotides are TGTGCCAGCAGGAGAGACGCGCTAGGGGGTTCGCCCCAGCATTTT. It encodes CASRRDALGGSPQHF. V usage is TRBV6-5 and J usage is TRBJ1-5; possible D gene TRBD1, 6 bases. Per the germline V gene, CDR1 is MNHEY and CDR2 is SVGAGI. Trimming took 6 bases from V and 9 from J, leaving 21 bases between them. The CDR3 has 15 residues.

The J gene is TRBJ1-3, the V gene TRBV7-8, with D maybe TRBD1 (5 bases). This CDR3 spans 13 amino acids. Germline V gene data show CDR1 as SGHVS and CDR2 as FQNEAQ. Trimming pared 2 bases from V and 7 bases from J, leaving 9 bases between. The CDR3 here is CASSLNRGNTIYF. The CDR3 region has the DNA TGTGCCAGCAGCTTAAACCGGGGGAACACCATATATTTT.

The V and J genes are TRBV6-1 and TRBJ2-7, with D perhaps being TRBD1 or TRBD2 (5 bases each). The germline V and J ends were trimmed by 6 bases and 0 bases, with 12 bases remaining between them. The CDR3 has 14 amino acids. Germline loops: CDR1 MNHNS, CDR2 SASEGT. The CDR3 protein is CASSSRDASYEQYF. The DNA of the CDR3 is TGTGCCAGCAGCTCTCGGGACGCCTCCTACGAGCAGTACTTC.

The CDR3 nucleotides are TGTGCCAGCACACGTGACAGGGGGCTTCGAGGCTACACCTTC. Translated, it gives CASTRDRGLRGYTF. J is TRBJ1-2 and V is TRBV5-6; 10 bases fit TRBD1. The V segment lost 6 bases and the J segment 8 bases; nucleotides outside the gene matches: 10. CDR3 length equals 14 residues. Germline lookup yields CDR1 SGHDT and CDR2 YYEEEE. Using reference TRBV5-6 and TRBJ1-2 for the parts outside the CDR3, the full variable domain is DAGVTQSPTHLIKTRGQQVTLRCSPKSGHDTVSWYQQALGQGPQFIFQYYEEEERQRGNFPDRFSGHQFPNYSSELNVNALLLGDSALYLCASTRDRGLRGYTFGSGTRLTVV.

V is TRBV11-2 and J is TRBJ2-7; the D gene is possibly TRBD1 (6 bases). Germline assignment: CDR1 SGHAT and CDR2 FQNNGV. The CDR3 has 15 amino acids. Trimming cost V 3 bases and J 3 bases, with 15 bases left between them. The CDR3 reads CASSFEAGAFYEQYF. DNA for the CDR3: TGTGCCAGCAGCTTCGAGGCAGGGGCCTTCTACGAGCAGTACTTC. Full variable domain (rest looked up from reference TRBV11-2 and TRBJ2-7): EAGVAQSPRYKIIEKRQSVAFWCNPISGHATLYWYQQILGQGPKLLIQFQNNGVVDDSQLPKDRFSAERLKGVDSTLKIQPAKLEDSAVYLCASSFEAGAFYEQYFGPGTRLTVT.

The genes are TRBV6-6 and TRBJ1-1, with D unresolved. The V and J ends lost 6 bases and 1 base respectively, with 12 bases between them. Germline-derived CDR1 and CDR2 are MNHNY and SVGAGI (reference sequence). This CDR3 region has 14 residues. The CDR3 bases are TGTGCCAGCAGGAATCGTGGGGAGAACACTGAAGCTTTCTTT. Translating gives CASRNRGENTEAFF.

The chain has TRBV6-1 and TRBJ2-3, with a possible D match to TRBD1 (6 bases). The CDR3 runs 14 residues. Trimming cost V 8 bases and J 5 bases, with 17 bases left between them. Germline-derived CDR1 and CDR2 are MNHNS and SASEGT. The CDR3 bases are TGTGCCAGCGTTTCAGGGGTTTTCGTAGATACGCAGTATTTT. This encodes CASVSGVFVDTQYF.

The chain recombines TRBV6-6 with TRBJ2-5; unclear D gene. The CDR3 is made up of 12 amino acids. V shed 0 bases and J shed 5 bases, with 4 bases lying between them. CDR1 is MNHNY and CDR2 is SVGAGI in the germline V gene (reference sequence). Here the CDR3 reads CASSYSWETQYF. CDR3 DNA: TGTGCCAGCAGTTACTCGTGGGAGACCCAGTACTTC.

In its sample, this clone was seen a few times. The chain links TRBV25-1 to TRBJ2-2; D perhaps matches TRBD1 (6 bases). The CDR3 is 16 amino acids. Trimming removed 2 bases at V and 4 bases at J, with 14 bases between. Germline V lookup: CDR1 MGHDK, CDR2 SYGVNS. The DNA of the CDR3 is TGTGCCAGCAGTGAAGATATCCAGGGGACCACCGGGGAGCTGTTTTTT. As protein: CASSEDIQGTTGELFF.

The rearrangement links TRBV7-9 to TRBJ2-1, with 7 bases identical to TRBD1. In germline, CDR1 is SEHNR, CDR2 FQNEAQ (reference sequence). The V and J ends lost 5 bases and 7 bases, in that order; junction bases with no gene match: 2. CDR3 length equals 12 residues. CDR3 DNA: TGTGCCAGCAGCCTACAGGGGAATGAGCAGTTCTTC. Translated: CASSLQGNEQFF.

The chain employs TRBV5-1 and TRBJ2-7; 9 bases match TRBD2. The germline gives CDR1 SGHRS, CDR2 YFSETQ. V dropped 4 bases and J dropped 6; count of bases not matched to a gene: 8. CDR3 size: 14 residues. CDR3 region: CASSLSGGPVEQYF. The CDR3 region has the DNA TGCGCCAGCAGCCTGAGCGGGGGGCCAGTCGAGCAGTACTTC.

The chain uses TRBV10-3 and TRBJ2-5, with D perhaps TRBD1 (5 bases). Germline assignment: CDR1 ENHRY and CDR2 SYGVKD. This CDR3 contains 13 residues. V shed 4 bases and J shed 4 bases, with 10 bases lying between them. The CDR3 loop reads CAISGGLGETQYF. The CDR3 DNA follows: TGTGCCATCAGTGGGGGCCTCGGAGAGACCCAGTACTTC.

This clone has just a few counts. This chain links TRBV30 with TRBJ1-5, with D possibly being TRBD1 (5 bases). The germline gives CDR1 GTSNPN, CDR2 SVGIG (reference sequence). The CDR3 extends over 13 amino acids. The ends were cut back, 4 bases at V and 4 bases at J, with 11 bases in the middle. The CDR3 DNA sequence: TGTGCCTGGACCAAGGGGTTTAATCAGCCCCAGCATTTT. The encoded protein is CAWTKGFNQPQHF.

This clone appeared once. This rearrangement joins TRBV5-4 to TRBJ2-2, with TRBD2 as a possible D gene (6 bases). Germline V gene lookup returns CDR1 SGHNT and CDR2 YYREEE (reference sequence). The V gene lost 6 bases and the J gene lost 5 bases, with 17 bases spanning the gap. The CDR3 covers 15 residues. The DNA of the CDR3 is TGTGCCAGCACCTTTGCGGGATTGGGAACCGGGGAGCTGTTTTTT. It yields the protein CASTFAGLGTGELFF. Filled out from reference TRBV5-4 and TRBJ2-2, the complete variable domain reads ETGVTQSPTHLIKTRGQQVTLRCSSQSGHNTVSWYQQALGQGPQFIFQYYREEENGRGNFPPRFSGLQFPNYSSELNVNALELDDSALYLCASTFAGLGTGELFFGEGSRLTVL.

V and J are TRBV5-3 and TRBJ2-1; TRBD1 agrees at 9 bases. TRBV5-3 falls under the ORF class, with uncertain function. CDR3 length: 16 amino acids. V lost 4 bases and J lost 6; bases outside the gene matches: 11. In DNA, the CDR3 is TGTGCCAGAAGCCCCCGCGGACAGGGGTTTTCCAATGAGCAGTTCTTC. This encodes CARSPRGQGFSNEQFF.

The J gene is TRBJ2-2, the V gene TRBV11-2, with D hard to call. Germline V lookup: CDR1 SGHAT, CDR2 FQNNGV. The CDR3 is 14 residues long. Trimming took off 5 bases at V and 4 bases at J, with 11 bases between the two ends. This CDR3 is CASSERAVTGELFF. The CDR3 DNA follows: TGTGCCAGCAGCGAACGGGCCGTCACCGGGGAGCTGTTTTTT.

The CDR3 region is CASSLLGQYNEQFF. CDR3 coding DNA: TGTGCCAGCAGCTTATTGGGACAGTACAATGAGCAGTTCTTC. The chain combines TRBV11-2 with TRBJ2-1, with TRBD1 matching 7 bases. This CDR3 contains 14 residues. Germline V lookup: CDR1 SGHAT, CDR2 FQNNGV. With 2 bases clipped from V and 4 bases from J, the junction kept 2 bases outside the gene matches.